The table lists the clone carrying this T cell receptor (beta chain) with a few counts. Its antigen is currently unknown. Germline V gives CDR1 DFQATT, CDR2 SNEGSKA (reference sequence). Trimming cost V 6 bases and J 3 bases; bases outside gene matches: 12. The CDR3 totals 15 residues. This sample stems from a study of CD8 T cells in ankylosing spondylitis. Construction of TCR beta libraries was performed using quantitative 5'-RACE with molecular barcodes. TCRdb re-called the 5' RACE reads through MiXCR, storing one row per CDR3 protein. The repertoire includes about 840,000 distinct CDR3 sequences, roughly 12% of them detected once, and 0.51% sits in the top ten. Study results and caveats: Researchers report that disease-linked clones proved CD8+ and relatively rare in peripheral blood. Blood from ankylosing spondylitis patients appeared to carry a characteristic roughly 8-variant TCR beta motif. Some of these motif variants have turned up before, in reports on reactive arthritis synovial fluid and blood. Enrichment of disease-linked clones was reportedly significant in matched ankylosing spondylitis synovial fluid.

This clonotype originated in a male donor with ankylosing spondylitis. The V call is TRBV20-1, the J call TRBJ2-7, with 9 bases lining up with TRBD1. Sequencing used blood, either unsorted or a sorted T cell fraction (not recorded which). This chain's CDR3 is CSARKILTGGYEQYF. CDR3 DNA: TGCAGTGCCCGCAAAATCCTGACAGGGGGCTACGAGCAGTACTTC.